The text below deals with one T cell receptor (beta chain). This clone's antigen is unknown. Base qualities are not at hand, and no much larger clone is one base apart. At the junction V is shortened by 4 bases and J by 4 bases; bases outside the gene matches: 6. From the cysteine through the phenylalanine, the CDR3 covers 14 amino acids. The retained sequence is limited to the CDR3, 42 bases, with the frame set at the first base. The germline V gene gives CDR1 as MNHEY and CDR2 as SVGAGI. Library preparation used the immunoSEQ multiplex PCR assay. T cell repertoires were profiled with deep sequencing of rearranged TCR beta loci together with multiparametric flow cytometry. Held by TCRdb, this immuneACCESS table contains in-frame sequences only and omits some clones. Under half of the omission traces to an unresolved V gene where checked; the cause of the rest is unknown. This sample gives some 16,000 clones in total; around 83% of them show up just once. Under 25% of the sample comes from the top ten.

This sample is drawn from a study of lymphopenia after photon versus proton radiotherapy (dated by TCRdb to the late 2010s). About the full investigation: The immunological effects of photon versus proton radiation therapy were compared in patients with gastrointestinal tumors who developed high-grade lymphopenia. The cohort included roughly 18 patients with gastrointestinal tumors who developed lymphopenia after receiving either photon or proton therapy. The study aimed to characterize how the two radiation modalities differ in their impact on the immune system.

The full study reports these points: The survival association was assessed only in patients who died, and better survival with proton therapy was presented by the authors as a possibility rather than a demonstrated result. During treatment, patients who received proton therapy stayed relatively stable, whereas patients who received photon therapy lost naive T cells and TCR diversity and gained effector/memory populations. After the lymphocyte count nadir, oligoclonal expansion, especially of CD8+ Temra cells, was observed in photon-treated repertoires, and the drop in diversity was driven by this expansion. Among patients across the cohort who died, overall survival time showed an inverse correlation with a larger post-nadir drop in TCR diversity.

This chain is built from TRBV6-5 and TRBJ1-1; TRBD1 agrees with 7 junctional bases. The input for sequencing was peripheral blood, taken from a patient treated with proton-based radiotherapy. This receptor was taken from a man aged 70 or older with pancreatic cancer. CDR3 reads: CASSLNRGLTEAFF. At the DNA level, the sequence is TGTGCCAGCAGTTTGAACAGGGGCCTCACTGAAGCTTTCTTT.